This T cell receptor (beta chain) derives from a study of early stage breast cancer tumors. Study results and caveats: Enriched TCRB sequences shared across patients were mostly commonly generated sequences.

To note about this clone: Its target is not known.

TCRdb keeps only in-frame clones here, not all; method: immunoSEQ multiplex PCR. The sample shows tens of thousands of clones, 90% to 95% of them seen only once. This CDR3 spans 12 amino acids. Trimming left V 4 bases short and J 7 bases short, with 8 bases between. Germline CDR1 and CDR2: SGHNT and YYREEE (reference sequence). Sequencing was carried out using blood. This TCR was recovered from a person aged 70 to 79 with breast cancer. The chain links TRBV5-4 to TRBJ2-2; no clear D gene. CDR3 region: CASSREDGELFF. CDR3 in DNA: TGTGCCAGCAGCCGAGAGGACGGGGAGCTGTTTTTT.